The 26 T cell receptor beta chains presented below share a single source sample, sequenced in a study of T cells after yellow fever vaccination. TCRdb passed the 5' RACE reads through MiXCR, listing each CDR3 protein once. This table has around 310,000 distinct CDR3 sequences, more than 3% appearing once. This material consisted of PBMCs, taken on the day of the yellow fever booster vaccination. The receptors were gathered from a man aged 18 to 30 who received the YFV17D yellow fever vaccine.

This clonotype was recorded many times. V is TRBV7-3 and J is TRBJ2-1; possible D gene TRBD2, 6 bases. The CDR3 has 15 amino acids. V was cut by 3 bases and J by 2 bases, with 11 bases left in between. CDR1 and CDR2 from the germline V gene are SGHTA and FQGTGA. The CDR3 DNA is TGTGCCAGCAGCTTCGTACCGGGGGCCTACAATGAGCAGTTCTTC. Translation gives CASSFVPGAYNEQFF.

This clonotype appeared many times. The chain combines TRBV5-6 with TRBJ2-3; weak D call: TRBD2 (5 bases). V lost 4 bases and J lost 0, with 12 bases in between. The CDR3 loop spans 15 amino acids. In germline, CDR1 is SGHDT, CDR2 YYEEEE. CDR3 protein: CASSIWTSSTDTQYF. CDR3 sequence (DNA): TGTGCCAGCAGCATCTGGACTTCTAGCACAGATACGCAGTATTTT. The variable domain in full, completed from reference TRBV5-6 and TRBJ2-3, reads DAGVTQSPTHLIKTRGQQVTLRCSPKSGHDTVSWYQQALGQGPQFIFQYYEEEERQRGNFPDRFSGHQFPNYSSELNVNALLLGDSALYLCASSIWTSSTDTQYFGPGTRLTVL.

Many counts were recorded for this clonotype. The chain's CDR3 is CASSQDLFNPLHF. The DNA of the CDR3 is TGTGCCAGCAGCCAAGATCTGTTCAACCCCCTCCACTTT. This sequence joins TRBV4-2 and TRBJ1-6; unclear D gene. CDR1 is LGHNA, CDR2 YNFKEQ, per germline. The CDR3 consists of 13 residues. The germline V and J ends were trimmed by 0 bases and 13 bases, with 10 bases remaining between them.

This sequence joins TRBV2 and TRBJ1-5, with 7 bases fitting TRBD1. From germline, CDR1 is SNHLY and CDR2 FYNNEI. The V segment lost 6 bases and the J segment 7 bases; nucleotides outside the gene matches: 6. CDR3 size: 13 residues. The CDR3 here is CASRSTGNQPQHF. CDR3 DNA sequence: TGTGCCAGCAGATCGACAGGGAACCAGCCCCAGCATTTT. The variable domain in full, with the rest retrieved from reference TRBV2 and TRBJ1-5, is EPEVTQTPSHQVTQMGQEVILRCVPISNHLYFYWYRQILGQKVEFLVSFYNNEISEKSEIFDDQFSVERPDGSNFTLKIRSTKLEDSAMYFCASRSTGNQPQHFGDGTRLSIL.

The gene calls are TRBV2 and TRBJ2-3; possible D gene TRBD1, 6 bases. Trimming removed 6 bases at V and 2 bases at J, with 12 bases between. The CDR3 runs to 14 residues. CDR1 SNHLY and CDR2 FYNNEI come from the germline V gene. The CDR3: CASRRTASTDTQYF. The DNA for the CDR3 is TGTGCCAGCAGACGGACAGCCTCCACAGATACGCAGTATTTT.

This clonotype appeared many times. CDR3 sequence (DNA): TGTGCCAGCAGTTACACAGGGCTGGAGCCCCAGCATTTT. This translates into CASSYTGLEPQHF. The rearrangement uses TRBV6-6 and TRBJ1-5; weak D call: TRBD1 (6 bases). Germline V gives CDR1 MNHNY, CDR2 SVGAGI (reference sequence). This CDR3 contains 13 residues. V was trimmed by 2 bases and J by 8 bases, leaving 10 bases between them.

This clonotype was seen more than once but under ten times. V gene TRBV7-3 combines with J gene TRBJ2-3; the D call may be TRBD1 or TRBD2 (6 bases each). CDR1 is SGHTA and CDR2 is FQGTGA in the germline V gene. The CDR3 is 16 residues long. The ends were cut back, 2 bases at V and 5 bases at J, with 17 bases in the middle. The CDR3 loop reads CASSLGGRGAIDTQYF. In DNA, the CDR3 is TGTGCCAGCAGCTTAGGGGGTAGGGGGGCTATAGATACGCAGTATTTT.

This clonotype was detected ten times or more. This rearrangement joins TRBV12-3 or TRBV12-4 to TRBJ1-4, with TRBD1 identical over 10 bases. The CDR3 has 12 amino acids. The J segment lost 8 bases and the V segment lost 6 bases, leaving 0 bases of the junction unmatched. The CDR3 here is CASRDRGEKLFF. In nucleotides, the CDR3 is TGTGCCAGCAGGGACAGGGGGGAAAAACTGTTTTTT.

This clonotype has only a few counts. The chain joins TRBV7-2 to TRBJ1-1, with D perhaps matching TRBD1 (6 bases). The CDR3 consists of 14 residues. Per germline, CDR1 SGHTA and CDR2 FQGNSA. V lost 5 bases to trimming and J lost 5 bases, with 15 bases between them. In DNA form, the CDR3 reads TGTGCCAGCAGCGCCCAGGGGCGCAGGACTGAAGCTTTCTTT. This translates into CASSAQGRRTEAFF.

A few counts support this clonotype. The chain has TRBV7-3 and TRBJ2-1, with D possibly being TRBD2 (6 bases). Between the trimmed V and J ends, which lost 1 base and 7 bases, there was a span of 26 bases. The germline V gene has CDR1 SGHTA and CDR2 FQGTGA. The length of the CDR3 is 19 residues. CDR3 in amino acids: CASSLRAVDGPGVWNEQFF. CDR3 coding DNA: TGTGCCAGCAGCTTAAGAGCGGTTGACGGGCCGGGGGTTTGGAATGAGCAGTTCTTC.

This clonotype was detected ten times or more. V and J are TRBV12-3 or TRBV12-4 and TRBJ2-3; D assignment may be TRBD1 or TRBD2 (5 bases each). V was trimmed by 5 bases and J by 0 bases, leaving 9 bases between them. This CDR3 is built from 14 residues. CDR3: CASSREGSTDTQYF. In DNA, the CDR3 is TGTGCCAGCAGTAGAGAGGGGAGCACAGATACGCAGTATTTT.

This clonotype was found a few times. The rearrangement uses TRBV19 and TRBJ1-1; 9 bases agree with TRBD1. The CDR3 consists of 11 residues. The germline V gene has CDR1 LNHDA and CDR2 SQIVND (reference sequence). V gave up 6 bases and J gave up 13 bases; unmatched junction bases: 6. The CDR3 DNA sequence: TGTGCCAGTAGACAGGGGGCCCACGGTTTCTTT. This gives the protein CASRQGAHGFF.

Regarding this clonotype: A much larger clone lies one base from this, so it may be a read error. The chain employs TRBV6-2 or TRBV6-3 and TRBJ2-7; 8 bases map to TRBD2. The CDR3 is 14 amino acids. V lost 8 bases to trimming and J lost 4 bases; unmatched junction nucleotides: 10. Germline assignment: CDR1 MNHEY and CDR2 SVGEGT. This chain's CDR3 is CASSPGTRVYEQYF. CDR3 nucleotides: TGTGCCAGCTCCCCGGGGACTAGAGTATACGAGCAGTACTTC.

This clonotype was counted only a few times. The V gene is TRBV5-1, the J gene TRBJ2-7; tentative D call: TRBD1 (6 bases). This CDR3 region has 16 residues. V lost 3 bases and J lost 0, with 16 bases in between. The germline CDR1 and CDR2 sequences are SGHRS and YFSETQ. The CDR3 spells CASSSSAGTLSYEQYF. The CDR3 DNA reads TGCGCCAGCAGCTCCTCGGCCGGGACACTCTCCTACGAGCAGTACTTC.

The chain carries TRBV3-1 and TRBJ2-3; 10 nucleotides match TRBD1. The ends lost 6 bases at V and 5 bases at J; junction bases unmatched: 5. This CDR3 has 14 residues. Germline CDR1 LGHDT, CDR2 YNNKEL (reference sequence). The CDR3 sequence is CASRWTGGRDTQYF. CDR3 sequence (DNA): TGTGCCAGCAGATGGACAGGGGGTAGAGATACGCAGTATTTT.

In its sample, this clonotype was seen many times. This sequence joins TRBV20-1 and TRBJ1-2; 11 bases align to TRBD1. CDR1 and CDR2 (germline): DFQATT, SNEGSKA (reference sequence). Unmatched junction bases numbered 12, after V lost 6 bases and J lost 9 bases. The CDR3 loop spans 14 amino acids. The CDR3 nucleotides read TGCAGTGCCCTTACCGGGACAGGGGGGAGAAGCTACACCTTC. Translated: CSALTGTGGRSYTF.

This clonotype was observed many times. V usage is TRBV5-1 and J usage is TRBJ2-1; D tentatively fits TRBD1 or TRBD2 (7 bases each). Trimming took off 4 bases at V and 6 bases at J, with 14 bases between the two ends. CDR1 is SGHRS and CDR2 is YFSETQ in the germline V gene. The CDR3 runs 14 residues. The CDR3: CASSLDREGNEQFF. The CDR3 DNA sequence: TGCGCCAGCAGCCTAGACAGGGAGGGCAATGAGCAGTTCTTC.

V is TRBV12-3 or TRBV12-4 and J is TRBJ1-2; 7 nucleotides match TRBD1. Trimming cost V 7 bases and J 3 bases; bases outside gene matches: 11. There are 15 residues in the CDR3. In nucleotides, the CDR3 is TGTGCCAGCAACCCTCAGGGGGGGGGCGACTATGGCTACACCTTC. This sequence encodes CASNPQGGGDYGYTF.

The V gene is TRBV18, the J gene TRBJ2-5; 9 bases are shared with TRBD1. The germline CDR1 and CDR2 sequences are KGHSH and LQKENI. This CDR3 is built from 17 residues. Trimming removed 3 bases from V and 1 base from J; junction bases left unmatched: 9. The CDR3, as DNA: TGTGCCAGCTCACCGGTCGGGACAGGGCGTATCCAAGAGACCCAGTACTTC. Amino acid sequence: CASSPVGTGRIQETQYF. The whole variable domain, filled in from reference TRBV18 and TRBJ2-5, reads NAGVMQNPRHLVRRRGQEARLRCSPMKGHSHVYWYRQLPEEGLKFMVYLQKENIIDESGMPKERFSAEFPKEGPSILRIQQVVRGDSAAYFCASSPVGTGRIQETQYFGPGTRLLVL.

The chain couples TRBV12-3 or TRBV12-4 to TRBJ1-6, with 7 bases fitting TRBD1. The ends lost 2 bases at V and 8 bases at J; junction bases unmatched: 3. The CDR3 has 14 amino acids. The CDR3 is CASSLQGVDSPLHF. The CDR3 region has the DNA TGTGCCAGCAGTTTACAGGGGGTTGATTCACCCCTCCACTTT.

This clonotype has ten or more counts. This chain connects TRBV7-2 to TRBJ2-3; D possibly corresponds to TRBD1 (7 bases). The CDR3 contains 16 residues. CDR1 and CDR2 (germline): SGHTA, FQGNSA. V was trimmed by 4 bases and J by 1 base, leaving 15 bases between them. The CDR3 DNA reads TGTGCCAGCAGCTCGCCCAGGGGGGCCGGCACAGATACGCAGTATTTT. Translation gives CASSSPRGAGTDTQYF.

The J gene is TRBJ1-4, the V gene TRBV5-1; D unclear. Deletions cut 7 bases from V and 7 bases from J, with 14 bases between. In germline, CDR1 is SGHRS, CDR2 YFSETQ. This CDR3 spans 13 amino acids. The CDR3 DNA follows: TGCGCCAGCCAAGCCTCCATCGGTGAAAAACTGTTTTTT. Its protein is CASQASIGEKLFF.

V and J are TRBV12-3 or TRBV12-4 and TRBJ2-1; D ambiguous. The CDR3 consists of 15 residues. V lost 6 bases, J lost 3 bases, and 15 bases lay in between. CDR3 loop: CASSPAGSNYNEQFF. The CDR3 nucleotides are TGTGCCAGCAGCCCGGCCGGGTCCAACTACAATGAGCAGTTCTTC.

This clonotype was counted ten times or more. The V call is TRBV29-1, the J call TRBJ2-5; TRBD1 agrees at 10 bases. Germline CDR1 is SQVTM and CDR2 is ANQGSEA. V trimming: 5 bases; J trimming: 4 bases; junction bases outside the gene matches: 13. The length of the CDR3 is 16 residues. The CDR3 spells CSVLGGGTGDIETQYF. CDR3 DNA: TGCAGCGTTCTGGGGGGCGGGACAGGGGACATAGAGACCCAGTACTTC. Filled out from reference TRBV29-1 and TRBJ2-5, the complete variable domain reads SAVISQKPSRDICQRGTSLTIQCQVDSQVTMMFWYRQQPGQSLTLIATANQGSEATYESGFVIDKFPISRPNLTFSTLTVSNMSPEDSSIYLCSVLGGGTGDIETQYFGPGTRLLVL.

The chain employs TRBV4-1 and TRBJ1-5; no firm D call. Trimming left V 2 bases short and J 5 bases short, with 7 bases between. Germline values: CDR1 MGHRA, CDR2 YSYEKL. This CDR3 spans 13 amino acids. In nucleotides, the CDR3 is TGCGCCAGCAGCCAACAGTTCTATCAGCCCCAGCATTTT. Translation gives CASSQQFYQPQHF.

The chain recombines TRBV28 with TRBJ2-2; 8 bases are a match to TRBD1. There are 16 residues in the CDR3. The germline V gene encodes CDR1 MDHEN and CDR2 SYDVKM. J was trimmed by 4 bases and V by 6 bases; bases with no gene match: 10. The CDR3 DNA reads TGTGCCAGCAGGTACCCCCCAGGGGGCATCACCGGGGAGCTGTTTTTT. This sequence encodes CASRYPPGGITGELFF.